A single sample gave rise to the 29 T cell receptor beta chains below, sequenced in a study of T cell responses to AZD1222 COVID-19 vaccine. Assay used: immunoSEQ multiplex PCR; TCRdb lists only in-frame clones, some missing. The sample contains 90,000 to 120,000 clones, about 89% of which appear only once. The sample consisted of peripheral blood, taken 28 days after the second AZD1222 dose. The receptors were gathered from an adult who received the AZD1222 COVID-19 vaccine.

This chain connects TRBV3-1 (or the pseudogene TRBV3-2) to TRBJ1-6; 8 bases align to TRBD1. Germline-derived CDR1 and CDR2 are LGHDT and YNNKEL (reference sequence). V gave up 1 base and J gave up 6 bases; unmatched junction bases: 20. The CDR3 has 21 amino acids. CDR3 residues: CASSQAKFLGQESIFNSPLHF. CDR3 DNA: TGTGCCAGCAGCCAAGCAAAGTTTCTGGGACAGGAGAGCATTTTTAATTCACCCCTCCACTTT.

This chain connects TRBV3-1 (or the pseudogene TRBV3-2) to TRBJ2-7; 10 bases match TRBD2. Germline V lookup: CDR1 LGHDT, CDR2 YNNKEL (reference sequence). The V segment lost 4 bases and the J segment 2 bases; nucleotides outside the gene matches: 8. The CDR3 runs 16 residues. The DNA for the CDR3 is TGTGCCAGCAGCCTTGGACTAGCGGAGGACCCCTACGAGCAGTACTTC. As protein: CASSLGLAEDPYEQYF.

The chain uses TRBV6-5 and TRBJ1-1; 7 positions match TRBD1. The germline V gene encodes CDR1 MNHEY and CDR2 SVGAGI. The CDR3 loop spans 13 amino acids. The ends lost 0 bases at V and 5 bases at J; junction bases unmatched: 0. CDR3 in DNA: TGTGCCAGCAGTTACTCCAGGGGGACTGAAGCTTTCTTT. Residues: CASSYSRGTEAFF.

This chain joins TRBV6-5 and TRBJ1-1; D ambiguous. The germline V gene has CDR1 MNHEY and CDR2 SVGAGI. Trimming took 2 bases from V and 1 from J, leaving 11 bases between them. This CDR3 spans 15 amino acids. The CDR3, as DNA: TGTGCCAGCAGTTACCTGGATACATCGAACACTGAAGCTTTCTTT. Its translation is CASSYLDTSNTEAFF.

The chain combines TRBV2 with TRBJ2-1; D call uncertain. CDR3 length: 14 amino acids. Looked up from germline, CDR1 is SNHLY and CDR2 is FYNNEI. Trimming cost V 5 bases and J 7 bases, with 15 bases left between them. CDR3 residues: CASSRGFNGNEQFF. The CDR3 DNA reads TGTGCCAGCAGTCGAGGATTCAACGGGAATGAGCAGTTCTTC.

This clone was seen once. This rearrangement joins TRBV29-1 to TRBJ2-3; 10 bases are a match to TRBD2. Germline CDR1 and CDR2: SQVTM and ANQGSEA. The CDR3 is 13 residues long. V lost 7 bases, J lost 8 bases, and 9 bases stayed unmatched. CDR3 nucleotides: TGCAGCGCTCAGCCTAGCGGGAGAGGTACGCAGTATTTT. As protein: CSAQPSGRGTQYF.

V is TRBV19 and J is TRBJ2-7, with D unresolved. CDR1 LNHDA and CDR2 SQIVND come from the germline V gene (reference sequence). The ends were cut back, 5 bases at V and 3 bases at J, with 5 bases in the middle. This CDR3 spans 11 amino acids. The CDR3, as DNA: TGTGCCAGTAGTCATAACTACGAGCAGTACTTC. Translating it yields CASSHNYEQYF.

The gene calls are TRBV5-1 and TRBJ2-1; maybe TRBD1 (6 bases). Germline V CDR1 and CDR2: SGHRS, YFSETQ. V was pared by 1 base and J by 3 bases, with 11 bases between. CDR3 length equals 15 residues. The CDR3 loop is CASSLQGGGYNEQFF. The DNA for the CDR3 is TGCGCCAGCAGCTTGCAAGGGGGTGGCTACAATGAGCAGTTCTTC. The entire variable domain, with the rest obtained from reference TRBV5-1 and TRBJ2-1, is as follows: KAGVTQTPRYLIKTRGQQVTLSCSPISGHRSVSWYQQTPGQGLQFLFEYFSETQRNKGNFPGRFSGRQFSNSRSEMNVSTLELGDSALYLCASSLQGGGYNEQFFGPGTRLTVL.

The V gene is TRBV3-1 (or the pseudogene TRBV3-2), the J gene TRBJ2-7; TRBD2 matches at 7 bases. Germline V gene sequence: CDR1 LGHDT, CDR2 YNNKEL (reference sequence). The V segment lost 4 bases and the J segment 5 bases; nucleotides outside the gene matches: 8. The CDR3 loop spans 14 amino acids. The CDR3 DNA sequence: TGTGCCAGCAGCCCCGGGGGAGGGCCCCACGAGCAGTACTTC. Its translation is CASSPGGGPHEQYF.

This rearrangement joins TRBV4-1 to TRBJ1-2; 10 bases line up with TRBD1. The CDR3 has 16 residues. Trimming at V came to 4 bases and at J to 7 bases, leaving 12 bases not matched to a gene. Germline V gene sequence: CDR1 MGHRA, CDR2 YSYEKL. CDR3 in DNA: TGCGCCAGCAGCCCGACCGCCTGGGACAGGGGAGGTGGCTACACCTTC. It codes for CASSPTAWDRGGGYTF.

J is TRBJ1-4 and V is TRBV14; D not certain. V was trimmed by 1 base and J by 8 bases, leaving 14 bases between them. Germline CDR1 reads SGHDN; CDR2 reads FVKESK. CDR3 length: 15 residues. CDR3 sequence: CASSQGLFLGEKLFF. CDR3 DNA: TGTGCCAGCAGCCAAGGACTCTTTCTCGGGGAAAAACTGTTTTTT.

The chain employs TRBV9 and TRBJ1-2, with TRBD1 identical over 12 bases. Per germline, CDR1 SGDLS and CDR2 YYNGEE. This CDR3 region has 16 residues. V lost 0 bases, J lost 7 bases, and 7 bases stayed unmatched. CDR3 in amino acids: CASSVGLGTGGFGYTF. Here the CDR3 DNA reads TGTGCCAGCAGCGTAGGTTTAGGGACAGGGGGCTTTGGCTACACCTTC. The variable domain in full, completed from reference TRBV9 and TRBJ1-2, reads DSGVTQTPKHLITATGQRVTLRCSPRSGDLSVYWYQQSLDQGLQFLIQYYNGEERAKGNILERFSAQQFPDLHSELNLSSLELGDSALYFCASSVGLGTGGFGYTFGSGTRLTVV.

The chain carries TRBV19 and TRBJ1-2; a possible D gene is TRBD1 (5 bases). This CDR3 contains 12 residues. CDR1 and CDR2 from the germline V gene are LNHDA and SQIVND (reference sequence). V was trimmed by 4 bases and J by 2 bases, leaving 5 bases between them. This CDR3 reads CASSRDNYGYTF. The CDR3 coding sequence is TGTGCCAGTAGTAGGGACAACTATGGCTACACCTTC.

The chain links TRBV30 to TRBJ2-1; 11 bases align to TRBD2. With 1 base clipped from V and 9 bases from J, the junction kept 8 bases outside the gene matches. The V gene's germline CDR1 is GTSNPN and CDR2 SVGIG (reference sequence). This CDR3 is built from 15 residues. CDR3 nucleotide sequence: TGTGCCTGGAGTGGTACCCTAGCGGGAGGTGGTGAGCAGTTCTTC. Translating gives CAWSGTLAGGGEQFF.

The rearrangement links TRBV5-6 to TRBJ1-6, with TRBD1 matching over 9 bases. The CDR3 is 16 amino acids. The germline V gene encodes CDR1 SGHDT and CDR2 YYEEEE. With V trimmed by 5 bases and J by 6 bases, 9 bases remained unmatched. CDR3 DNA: TGTGCCAGCAGTCCCGGGACAGGGTCGACTAATTCACCCCTCCACTTT. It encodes CASSPGTGSTNSPLHF.

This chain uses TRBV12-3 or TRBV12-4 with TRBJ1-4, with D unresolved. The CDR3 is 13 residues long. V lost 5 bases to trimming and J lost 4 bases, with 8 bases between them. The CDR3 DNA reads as TGTGCCAGCAGTCCCCACATTAATGAAAAACTGTTTTTT. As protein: CASSPHINEKLFF.

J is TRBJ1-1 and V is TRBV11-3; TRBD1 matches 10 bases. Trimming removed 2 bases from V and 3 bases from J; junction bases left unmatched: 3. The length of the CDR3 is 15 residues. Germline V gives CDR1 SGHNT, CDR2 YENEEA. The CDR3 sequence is CASSLYGTGDTEAFF. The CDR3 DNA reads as TGTGCCAGCAGCTTATATGGGACAGGGGACACTGAAGCTTTCTTT.

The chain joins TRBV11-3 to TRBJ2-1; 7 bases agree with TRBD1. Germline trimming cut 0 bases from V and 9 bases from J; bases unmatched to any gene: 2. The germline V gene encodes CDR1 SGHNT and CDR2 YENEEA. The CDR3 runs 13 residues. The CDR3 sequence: CASSLEQGTEQFF. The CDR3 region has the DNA TGTGCCAGCAGCTTAGAACAGGGGACTGAGCAGTTCTTC. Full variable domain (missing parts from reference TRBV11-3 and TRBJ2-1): EAGVVQSPRYKIIEKKQPVAFWCNPISGHNTLYWYLQNLGQGPELLIRYENEEAVDDSQLPKDRFSAERLKGVDSTLKIQPAELGDSAVYLCASSLEQGTEQFFGPGTRLTVL.

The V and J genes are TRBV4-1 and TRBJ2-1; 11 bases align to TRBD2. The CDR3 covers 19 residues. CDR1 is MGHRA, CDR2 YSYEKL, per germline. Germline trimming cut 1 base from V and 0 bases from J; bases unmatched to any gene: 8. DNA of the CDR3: TGCGCCAGCAGCCAAGGGCCGGGACTAGCGGTTCTCTCCTACAATGAGCAGTTCTTC. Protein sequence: CASSQGPGLAVLSYNEQFF.

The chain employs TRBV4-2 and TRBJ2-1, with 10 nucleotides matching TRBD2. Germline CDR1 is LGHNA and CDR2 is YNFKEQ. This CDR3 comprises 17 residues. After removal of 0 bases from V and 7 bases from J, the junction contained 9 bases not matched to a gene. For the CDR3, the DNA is TGTGCCAGCAGCCAAGATTTCAGCGGGGGGGCGTATAATGAGCAGTTCTTC. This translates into CASSQDFSGGAYNEQFF.

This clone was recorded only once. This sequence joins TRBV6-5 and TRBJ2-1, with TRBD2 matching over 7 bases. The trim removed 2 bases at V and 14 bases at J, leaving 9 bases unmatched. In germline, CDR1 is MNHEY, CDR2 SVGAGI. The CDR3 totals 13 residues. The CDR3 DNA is TGTGCCAGCAGTTACGTCTCGGCGGGAGAGAAGTTCTTC. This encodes CASSYVSAGEKFF.

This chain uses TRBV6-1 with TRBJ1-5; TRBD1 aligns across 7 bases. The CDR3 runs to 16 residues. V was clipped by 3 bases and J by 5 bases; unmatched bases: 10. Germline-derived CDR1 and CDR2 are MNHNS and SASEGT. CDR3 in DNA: TGTGCCAGCAGTGACGGCCTAGACAGGGTTCATCAGCCCCAGCATTTT. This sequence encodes CASSDGLDRVHQPQHF.

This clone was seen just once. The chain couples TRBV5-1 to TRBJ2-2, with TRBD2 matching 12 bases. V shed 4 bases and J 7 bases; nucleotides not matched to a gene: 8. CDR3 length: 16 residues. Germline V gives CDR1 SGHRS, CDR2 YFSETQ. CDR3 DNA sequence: TGCGCCAGCAGCCCTCGGACTAGCGGGACAATCGGGGAGCTGTTTTTT. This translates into CASSPRTSGTIGELFF. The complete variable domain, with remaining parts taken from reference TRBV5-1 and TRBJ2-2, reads KAGVTQTPRYLIKTRGQQVTLSCSPISGHRSVSWYQQTPGQGLQFLFEYFSETQRNKGNFPGRFSGRQFSNSRSEMNVSTLELGDSALYLCASSPRTSGTIGELFFGEGSRLTVL.

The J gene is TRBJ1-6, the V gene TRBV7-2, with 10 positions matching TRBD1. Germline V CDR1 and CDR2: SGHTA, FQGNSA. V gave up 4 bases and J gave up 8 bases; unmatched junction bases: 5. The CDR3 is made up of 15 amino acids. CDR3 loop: CASSSGTGDHSPLHF. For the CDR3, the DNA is TGTGCCAGCAGCTCCGGGACAGGGGACCATTCACCCCTCCACTTT.

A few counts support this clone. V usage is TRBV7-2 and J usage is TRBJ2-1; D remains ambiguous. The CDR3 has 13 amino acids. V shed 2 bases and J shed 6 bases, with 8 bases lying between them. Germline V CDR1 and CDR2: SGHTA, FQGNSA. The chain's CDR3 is CASSLSFGNEQFF. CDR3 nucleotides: TGTGCCAGCAGCTTAAGTTTTGGCAATGAGCAGTTCTTC.

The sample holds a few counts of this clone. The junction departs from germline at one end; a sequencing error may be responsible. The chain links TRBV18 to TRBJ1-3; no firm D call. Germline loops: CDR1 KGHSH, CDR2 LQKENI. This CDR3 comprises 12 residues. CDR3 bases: TGTGCCAGCTCCCCACCGGGAAACACCATATATTTT. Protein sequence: CASSPPGNTIYF.

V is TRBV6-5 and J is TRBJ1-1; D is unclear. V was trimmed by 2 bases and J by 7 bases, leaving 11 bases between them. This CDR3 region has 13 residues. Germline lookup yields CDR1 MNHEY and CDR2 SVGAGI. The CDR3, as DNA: TGTGCCAGCAGTTACGAACGGGCCGGTGAAGCTTTCTTT. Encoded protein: CASSYERAGEAFF.

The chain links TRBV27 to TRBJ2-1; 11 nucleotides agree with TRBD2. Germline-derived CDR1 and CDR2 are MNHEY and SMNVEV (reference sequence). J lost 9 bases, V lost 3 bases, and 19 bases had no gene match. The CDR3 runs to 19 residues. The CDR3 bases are TGTGCCAGCAGTTTCTCTACAGGGCAGCTCGGACTAGCGGGTAGTGAGCAGTTCTTC. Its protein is CASSFSTGQLGLAGSEQFF.

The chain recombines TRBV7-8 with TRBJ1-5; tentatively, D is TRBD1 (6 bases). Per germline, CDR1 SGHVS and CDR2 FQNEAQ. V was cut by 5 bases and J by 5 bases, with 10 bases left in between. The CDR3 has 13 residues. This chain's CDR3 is CASSLGGDQPQHF. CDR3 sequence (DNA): TGTGCCAGCAGCCTAGGGGGGGATCAGCCCCAGCATTTT.